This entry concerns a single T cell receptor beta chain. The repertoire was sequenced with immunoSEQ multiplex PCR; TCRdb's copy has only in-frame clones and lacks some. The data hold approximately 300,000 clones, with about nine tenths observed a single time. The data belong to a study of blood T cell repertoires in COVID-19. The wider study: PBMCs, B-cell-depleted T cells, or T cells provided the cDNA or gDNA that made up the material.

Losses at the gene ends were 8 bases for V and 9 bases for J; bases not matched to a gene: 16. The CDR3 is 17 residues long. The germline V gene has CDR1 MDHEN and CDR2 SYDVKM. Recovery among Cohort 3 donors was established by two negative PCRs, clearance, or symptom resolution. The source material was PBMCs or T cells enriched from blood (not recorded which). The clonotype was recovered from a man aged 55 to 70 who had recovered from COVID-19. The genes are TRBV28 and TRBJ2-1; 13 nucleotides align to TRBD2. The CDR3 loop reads CASGSLLTSGRASEQFF. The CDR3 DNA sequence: TGTGCCAGCGGCTCACTCCTTACTAGCGGGAGGGCCTCTGAGCAGTTCTTC. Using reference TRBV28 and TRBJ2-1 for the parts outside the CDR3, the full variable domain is DVKVTQSSRYLVKRTGEKVFLECVQDMDHENMFWYRQDPGLGLRLIYFSYDVKMKEKGDIPEGYSVSREKKERFSLILESASTNQTSMYLCASGSLLTSGRASEQFFGPGTRLTVL.